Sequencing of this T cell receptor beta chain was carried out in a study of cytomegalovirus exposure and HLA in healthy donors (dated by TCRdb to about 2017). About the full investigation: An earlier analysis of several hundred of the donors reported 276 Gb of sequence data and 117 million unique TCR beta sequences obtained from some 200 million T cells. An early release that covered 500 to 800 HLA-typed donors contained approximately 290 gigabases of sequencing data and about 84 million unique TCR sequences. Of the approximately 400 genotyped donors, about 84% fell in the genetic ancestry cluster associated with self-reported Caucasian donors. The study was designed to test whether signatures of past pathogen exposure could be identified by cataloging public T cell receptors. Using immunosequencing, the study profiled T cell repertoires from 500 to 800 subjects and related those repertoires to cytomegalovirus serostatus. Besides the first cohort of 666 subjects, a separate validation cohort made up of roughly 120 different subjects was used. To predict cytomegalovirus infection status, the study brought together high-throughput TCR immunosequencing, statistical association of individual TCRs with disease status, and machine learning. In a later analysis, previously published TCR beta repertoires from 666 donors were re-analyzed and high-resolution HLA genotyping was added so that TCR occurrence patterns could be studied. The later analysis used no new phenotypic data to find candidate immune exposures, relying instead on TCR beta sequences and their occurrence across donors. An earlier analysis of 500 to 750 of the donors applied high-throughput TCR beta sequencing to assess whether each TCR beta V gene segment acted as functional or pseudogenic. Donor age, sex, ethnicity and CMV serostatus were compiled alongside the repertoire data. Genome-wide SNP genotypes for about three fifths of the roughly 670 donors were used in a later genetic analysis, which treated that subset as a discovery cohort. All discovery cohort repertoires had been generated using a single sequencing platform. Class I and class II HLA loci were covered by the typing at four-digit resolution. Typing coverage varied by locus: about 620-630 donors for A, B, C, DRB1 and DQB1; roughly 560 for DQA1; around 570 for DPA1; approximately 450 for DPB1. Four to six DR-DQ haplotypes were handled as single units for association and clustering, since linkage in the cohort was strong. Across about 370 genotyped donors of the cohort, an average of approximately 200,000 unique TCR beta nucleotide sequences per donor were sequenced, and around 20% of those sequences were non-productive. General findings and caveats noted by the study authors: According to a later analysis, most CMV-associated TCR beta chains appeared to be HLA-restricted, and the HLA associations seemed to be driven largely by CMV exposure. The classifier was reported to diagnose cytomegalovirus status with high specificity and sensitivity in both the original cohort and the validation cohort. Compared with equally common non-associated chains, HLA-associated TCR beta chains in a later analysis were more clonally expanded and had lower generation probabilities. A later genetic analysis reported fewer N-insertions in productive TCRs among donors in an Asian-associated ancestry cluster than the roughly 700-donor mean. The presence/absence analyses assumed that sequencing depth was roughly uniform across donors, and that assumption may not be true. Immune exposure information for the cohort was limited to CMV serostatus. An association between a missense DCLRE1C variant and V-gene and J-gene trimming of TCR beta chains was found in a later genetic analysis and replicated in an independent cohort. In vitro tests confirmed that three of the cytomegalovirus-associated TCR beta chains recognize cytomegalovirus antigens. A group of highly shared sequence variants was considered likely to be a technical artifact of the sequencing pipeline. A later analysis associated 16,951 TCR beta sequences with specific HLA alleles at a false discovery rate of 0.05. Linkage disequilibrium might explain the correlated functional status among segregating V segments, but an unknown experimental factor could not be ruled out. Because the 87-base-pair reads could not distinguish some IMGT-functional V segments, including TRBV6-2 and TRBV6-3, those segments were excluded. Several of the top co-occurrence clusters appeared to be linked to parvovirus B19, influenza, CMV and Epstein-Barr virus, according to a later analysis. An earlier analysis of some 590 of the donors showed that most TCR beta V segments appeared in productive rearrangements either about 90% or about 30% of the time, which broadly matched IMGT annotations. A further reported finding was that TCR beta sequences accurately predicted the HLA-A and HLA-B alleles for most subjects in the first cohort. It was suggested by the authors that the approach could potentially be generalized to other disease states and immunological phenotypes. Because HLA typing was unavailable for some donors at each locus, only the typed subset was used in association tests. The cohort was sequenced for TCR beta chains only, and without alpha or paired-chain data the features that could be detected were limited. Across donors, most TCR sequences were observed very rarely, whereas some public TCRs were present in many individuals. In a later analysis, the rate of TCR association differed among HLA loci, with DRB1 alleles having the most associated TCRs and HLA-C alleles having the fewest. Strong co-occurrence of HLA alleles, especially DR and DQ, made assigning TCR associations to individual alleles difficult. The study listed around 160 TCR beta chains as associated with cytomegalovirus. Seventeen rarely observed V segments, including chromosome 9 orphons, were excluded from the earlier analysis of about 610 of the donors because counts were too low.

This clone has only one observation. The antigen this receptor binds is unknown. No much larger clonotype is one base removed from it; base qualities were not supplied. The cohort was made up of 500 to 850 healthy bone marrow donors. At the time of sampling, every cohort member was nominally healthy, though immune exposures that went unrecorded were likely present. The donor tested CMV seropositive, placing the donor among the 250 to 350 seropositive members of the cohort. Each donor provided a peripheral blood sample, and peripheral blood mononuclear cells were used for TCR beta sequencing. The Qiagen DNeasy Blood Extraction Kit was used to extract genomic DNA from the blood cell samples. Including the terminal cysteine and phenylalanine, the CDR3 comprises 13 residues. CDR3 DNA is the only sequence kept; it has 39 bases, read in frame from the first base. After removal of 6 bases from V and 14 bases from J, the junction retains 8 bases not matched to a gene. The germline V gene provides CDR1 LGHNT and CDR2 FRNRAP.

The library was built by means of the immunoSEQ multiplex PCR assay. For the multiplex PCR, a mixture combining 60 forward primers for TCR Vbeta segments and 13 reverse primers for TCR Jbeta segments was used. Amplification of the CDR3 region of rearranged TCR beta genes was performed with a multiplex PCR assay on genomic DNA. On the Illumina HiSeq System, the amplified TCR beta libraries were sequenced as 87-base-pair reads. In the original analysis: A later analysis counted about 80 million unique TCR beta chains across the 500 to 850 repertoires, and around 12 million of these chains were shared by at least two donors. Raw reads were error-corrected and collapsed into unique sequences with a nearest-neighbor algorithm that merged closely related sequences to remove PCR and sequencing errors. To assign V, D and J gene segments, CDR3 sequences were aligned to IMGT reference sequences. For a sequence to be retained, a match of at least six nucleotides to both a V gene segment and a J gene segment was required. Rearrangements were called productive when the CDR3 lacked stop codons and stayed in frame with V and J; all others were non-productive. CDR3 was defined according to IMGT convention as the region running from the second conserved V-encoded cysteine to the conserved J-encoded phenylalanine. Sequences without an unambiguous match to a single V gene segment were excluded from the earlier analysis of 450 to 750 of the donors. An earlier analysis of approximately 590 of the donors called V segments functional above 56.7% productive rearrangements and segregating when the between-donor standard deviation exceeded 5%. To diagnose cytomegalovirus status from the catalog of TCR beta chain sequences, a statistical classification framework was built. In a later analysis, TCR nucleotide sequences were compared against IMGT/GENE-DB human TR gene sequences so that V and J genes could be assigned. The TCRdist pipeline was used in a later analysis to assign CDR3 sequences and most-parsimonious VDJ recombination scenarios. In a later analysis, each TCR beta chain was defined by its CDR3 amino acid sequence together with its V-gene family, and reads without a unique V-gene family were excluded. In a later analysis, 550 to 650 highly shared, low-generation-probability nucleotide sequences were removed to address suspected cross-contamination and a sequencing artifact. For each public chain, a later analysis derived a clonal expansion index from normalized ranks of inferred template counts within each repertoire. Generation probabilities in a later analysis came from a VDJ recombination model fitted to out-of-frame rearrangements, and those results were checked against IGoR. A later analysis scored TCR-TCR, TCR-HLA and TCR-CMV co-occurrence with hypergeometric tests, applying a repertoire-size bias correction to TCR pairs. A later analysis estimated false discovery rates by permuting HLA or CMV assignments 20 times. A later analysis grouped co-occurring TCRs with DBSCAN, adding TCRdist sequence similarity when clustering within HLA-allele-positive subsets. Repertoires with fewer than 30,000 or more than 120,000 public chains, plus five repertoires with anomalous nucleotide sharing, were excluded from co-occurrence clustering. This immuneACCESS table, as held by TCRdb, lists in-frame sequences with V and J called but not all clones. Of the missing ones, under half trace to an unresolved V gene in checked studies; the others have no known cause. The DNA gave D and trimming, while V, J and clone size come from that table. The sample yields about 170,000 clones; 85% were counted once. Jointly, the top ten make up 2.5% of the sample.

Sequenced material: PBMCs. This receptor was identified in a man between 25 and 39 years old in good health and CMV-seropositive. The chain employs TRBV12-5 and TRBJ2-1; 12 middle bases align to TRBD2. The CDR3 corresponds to CASGRTSGNPEFF. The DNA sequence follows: TGTGCTAGTGGGCGGACTAGCGGGAATCCCGAGTTCTTC.